This record concerns one T cell receptor (beta chain) sequence. Its antigen remains unidentified. The data were taken from a study of OX40 agonist ivuxolimab in advanced cancers. Overall study: In this trial design, patients received ivuxolimab intravenously at 0.01 to 10 mg/kg every 2 weeks. Hepatocellular carcinoma, melanoma, renal cell or head and neck cancer occurred in dose-escalation patients. General study results and limits: Nonresponders included some who also had low normalized T-cell clonal expansion.

Blood was sampled at baseline, cycle 4 day 1, and cycle 7 day 1. The V gene lost 4 bases and the J gene lost 6 bases, with 10 bases spanning the gap. Germline assignment: CDR1 MGHRA and CDR2 YSYEKL. The CDR3 has 13 residues. Sequencing was performed with immunoSEQ multiplex PCR; in TCRdb, only in-frame clones are kept and a portion is missing. Of approximately 80,000 clones in the sample, over 75% are singletons; the top ten hold roughly 0.25%. The receptor was isolated from an adult with an advanced solid tumor such as melanoma, head and neck, liver or kidney cancer. The input for sequencing was CD4+ or CD8+ T cells sorted from blood, taken in a trial of the OX40 agonist ivuxolimab. J is TRBJ2-1 and V is TRBV4-1; tentatively, D is TRBD1 or TRBD2 (5 bases each). In DNA form, the CDR3 reads TGCGCCAGCAGCCGAGGGACGGGCAATGAGCAGTTCTTC. Its translation is CASSRGTGNEQFF.